What follows describes a single T cell receptor beta chain. Antigen unknown. These data belong to a study of T cell responses to AZD1222 COVID-19 vaccine. Profiling relied on immunoSEQ multiplex PCR, and the TCRdb table lists in-frame clones only, not all of them. The sample carries 150,000 or so clones, 90% to 95% recorded once. Study-wide results and limits: Within unmutated variant regions lay the reported targets of nearly half of spike-specific TCRs. Distributed over spike, vaccine-associated CD4 TCRs predominated at 160-218 and 743-854. In a largely white British group with more females than males, clonal diversity was possibly underestimated.

The CDR3 length is 15 residues. Trimming took off 0 bases at V and 0 bases at J, with 7 bases between the two ends. Germline V CDR1 and CDR2: SGHRS, YFSETQ. This material consisted of peripheral blood, taken 28 days after the second AZD1222 dose. The clonotype comes from an adult who received the AZD1222 COVID-19 vaccine. The rearrangement uses TRBV5-1 and TRBJ1-3; D uncertain. The CDR3 coding sequence is TGCGCCAGCAGCTTGGGCGCGGGCTCTGGAAACACCATATATTTT. It translates to CASSLGAGSGNTIYF.